One sample yielded the 10 T cell receptor beta chains listed below, sequenced in a study of regulatory T cells in long-lasting Graves disease. Building of the TCR beta libraries involved iRepertoire HTBI primers and Arm-PCR of CDR3 regions. TCRdb called the multiplex PCR reads again in MiXCR, with one record for every CDR3 protein. This sample has 450,000 to 500,000 distinct CDR3 sequences, with about 16% found just once. As to time point: newly diagnosed GD, antithyroid drugs for less than 3 months. PBMCs provided the RNA from which the TCR library was made. These data were also filed under a second study, of T cells in Graves' hyperthyroidism and ophthalmopathy.

The source material was peripheral blood mononuclear cells (PBMCs), sampled at new diagnosis, from a patient treated with antithyroid drugs. The receptors were sampled from a man aged 35 to 55 with Graves disease.

This clonotype was seen repeatedly, ten times or more. The V and J genes are TRBV29-1 and TRBJ2-7; 11 nucleotides align to TRBD2. The V gene end was trimmed by 7 bases and the J gene end by 0 bases; junction bases not matched to a gene: 5. Germline V gene data show CDR1 as SQVTM and CDR2 as ANQGSEA. The CDR3 totals 14 residues. The CDR3 loop is CSAYTSGSSYEQYF. The CDR3 DNA is TGCAGCGCTTATACTAGCGGGAGCTCCTACGAGCAGTACTTC.

The CDR3 loop reads CATSGRTDQETQYF. The CDR3 DNA sequence: TGTGCCACCAGTGGGAGGACGGACCAAGAGACCCAGTACTTC. This chain joins TRBV24-1 and TRBJ2-5, with D tentatively TRBD2 (5 bases). V was pared by 5 bases and J by 0 bases, with 9 bases between. The CDR3 runs 14 residues. Germline CDR1 KGHDR, CDR2 SFDVKD.

In DNA form, the CDR3 reads TGTGCCAGCAGCCCGTGGGGGGCTGGGGCCAACGTCCTGACTTTC. Its protein is CASSPWGAGANVLTF. This sequence joins TRBV11-2 and TRBJ2-6, with D possibly matching TRBD2 (6 bases). Germline loops: CDR1 SGHAT, CDR2 FQNNGV. Trimming pared 5 bases from V and 2 bases from J, leaving 10 bases between. This CDR3 is built from 15 residues. The full variable domain, its missing parts supplied by reference TRBV11-2 and TRBJ2-6, is EAGVAQSPRYKIIEKRQSVAFWCNPISGHATLYWYQQILGQGPKLLIQFQNNGVVDDSQLPKDRFSAERLKGVDSTLKIQPAKLEDSAVYLCASSPWGAGANVLTFGAGSRLTVL.

This clonotype occurred many times. V and J are TRBV5-1 and TRBJ2-2, with 11 bases lining up with TRBD2. Germline-derived CDR1 and CDR2 are SGHRS and YFSETQ. CDR3 size: 15 residues. Trimming cost V 2 bases and J 5 bases; bases outside gene matches: 2. CDR3 sequence: CASSLLAGATGELFF. The DNA of the CDR3 is TGCGCCAGCAGCTTACTAGCGGGAGCGACCGGGGAGCTGTTTTTT.

Details on this clonotype: The junction differs from germline at one of its ends, possibly a read error. This chain connects TRBV12-5 to TRBJ1-5, with no clear D. Germline assignment: CDR1 LGHNT and CDR2 FRNRAP. This CDR3 spans 12 amino acids. The CDR3 here is CASGLYGSRINF. The CDR3 DNA reads as TGTGCTAGTGGTTTGTACGGGTCCAGGATTAATTTT.

This clonotype was seen a few times. The chain has TRBV6-1 and TRBJ2-2; maybe TRBD2 (6 bases). CDR1 and CDR2 from the germline V gene are MNHNS and SASEGT. CDR3 length: 17 residues. V was trimmed by 6 bases and J by 7 bases, leaving 24 bases between them. CDR3 DNA sequence: TGTGCCAGCAGGCCGGGGCCGGGAGATCTAAGGGGCGGGGAGCTGTTTTTT. It codes for CASRPGPGDLRGGELFF.

The chain links TRBV11-2 to TRBJ2-7; TRBD1 matches 12 bases. Trimming took 3 bases from V and 13 from J; bases not matched to a gene: 13. CDR3 size: 15 residues. Germline assignment: CDR1 SGHAT and CDR2 FQNNGV. CDR3: CASSLGRGQGAGTYF. The CDR3 DNA follows: TGTGCCAGCAGCTTGGGAAGGGGACAGGGGGCTGGTACCTACTTC.

The table lists this clonotype with many counts. The V call is TRBV28, the J call TRBJ2-7; D unresolved. This CDR3 region has 12 residues. Trimming shortened V by 8 bases and J by 0 bases, and 8 bases separated the two germline ends. The germline CDR1 and CDR2 sequences are MDHEN and SYDVKM. CDR3 in amino acids: CASRSISYEQYF. CDR3 bases: TGTGCCAGCCGGTCTATCTCCTACGAGCAGTACTTC.

This clonotype was seen at least ten times. The rearrangement uses TRBV11-2 and TRBJ2-5; perhaps TRBD2 as D (6 bases). The CDR3 contains 14 residues. V was clipped by 5 bases and J by 3 bases, with 13 bases between them. Germline V gene lookup returns CDR1 SGHAT and CDR2 FQNNGV. CDR3 in amino acids: CASSIGLPEETQYF. CDR3 coding DNA: TGTGCCAGCAGCATCGGACTACCAGAAGAGACCCAGTACTTC.

This clonotype appeared many times. The J gene is TRBJ1-5, the V gene TRBV2; D ambiguous. Germline V CDR1 and CDR2: SNHLY, FYNNEI. The germline V and J ends were trimmed by 3 bases and 3 bases, with 9 bases remaining between them. The CDR3 has 14 amino acids. For the CDR3, the DNA is TGTGCCAGCAGTGAGATGGCGGTCAATCAGCCCCAGCATTTT. Encoded protein: CASSEMAVNQPQHF.